This T cell receptor (beta chain) emerged from a study of beta chain features in type 1 diabetes. As for the study in general: Patients were similar to healthy donors in age and gender (as well as in cell yields). Examination spanned about 110 million sorted cells from all samples. General study findings and limits: Shortening that was moderate but significant affected the TCRB CDR3s of Type 1 diabetes patients in all four CD4+ subsets.

This clone has a handful of counts. The antigen is not known. TCRB transcripts that were expressed got sequenced, as all of the isolated RNA had been reverse transcribed. Produced via immunoSEQ multiplex PCR; TCRdb's table is partial and in-frame only. The repertoire includes roughly 610,000 clones, less than 20% of them detected once, and around 0.1% sits in the top ten. The CDR3 covers 13 residues. V shed 4 bases, J shed 7 bases, and the junction held 8 bases outside the gene matches. CDR1 and CDR2 (germline): SQVTM, ANQGSEA. This receptor was obtained from a man between 18 and 35 years old in good health. The sample comprised naive CD4+ T cells from blood. The chain employs TRBV29-1 and TRBJ2-7; 9 positions match TRBD2. The CDR3 DNA sequence: TGCAGCGTTGTTGTGGTACTAGCGGGTGAGCAGTACTTC. Its translation: CSVVVVLAGEQYF.